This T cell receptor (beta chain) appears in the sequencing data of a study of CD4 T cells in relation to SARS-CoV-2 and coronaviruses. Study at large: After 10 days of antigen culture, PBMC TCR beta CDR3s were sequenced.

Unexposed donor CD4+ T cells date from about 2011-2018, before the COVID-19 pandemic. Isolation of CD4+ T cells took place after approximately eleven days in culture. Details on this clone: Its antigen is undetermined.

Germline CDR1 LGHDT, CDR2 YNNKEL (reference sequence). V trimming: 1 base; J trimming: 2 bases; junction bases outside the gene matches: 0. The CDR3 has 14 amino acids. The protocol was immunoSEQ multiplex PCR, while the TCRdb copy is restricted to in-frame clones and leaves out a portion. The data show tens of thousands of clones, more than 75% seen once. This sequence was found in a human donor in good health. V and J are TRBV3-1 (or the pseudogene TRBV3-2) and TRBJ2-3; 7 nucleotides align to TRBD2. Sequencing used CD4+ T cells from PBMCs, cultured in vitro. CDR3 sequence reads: CASSQGLATDTQYF. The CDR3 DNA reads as TGTGCCAGCAGCCAAGGACTAGCCACAGATACGCAGTATTTT.